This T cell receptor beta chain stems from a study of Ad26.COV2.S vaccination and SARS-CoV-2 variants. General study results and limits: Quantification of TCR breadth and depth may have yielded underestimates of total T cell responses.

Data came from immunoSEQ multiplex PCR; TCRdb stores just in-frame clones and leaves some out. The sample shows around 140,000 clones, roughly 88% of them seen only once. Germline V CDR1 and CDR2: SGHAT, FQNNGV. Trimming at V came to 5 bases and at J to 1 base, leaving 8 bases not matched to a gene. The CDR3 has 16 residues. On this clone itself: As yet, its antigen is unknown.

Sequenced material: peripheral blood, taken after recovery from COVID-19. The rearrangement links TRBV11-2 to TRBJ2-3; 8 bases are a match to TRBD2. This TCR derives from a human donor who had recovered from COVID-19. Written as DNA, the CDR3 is TGTGCCAGCAGCCGTGATAGCGGGGTCCGCACAGATACGCAGTATTTT. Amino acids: CASSRDSGVRTDTQYF.